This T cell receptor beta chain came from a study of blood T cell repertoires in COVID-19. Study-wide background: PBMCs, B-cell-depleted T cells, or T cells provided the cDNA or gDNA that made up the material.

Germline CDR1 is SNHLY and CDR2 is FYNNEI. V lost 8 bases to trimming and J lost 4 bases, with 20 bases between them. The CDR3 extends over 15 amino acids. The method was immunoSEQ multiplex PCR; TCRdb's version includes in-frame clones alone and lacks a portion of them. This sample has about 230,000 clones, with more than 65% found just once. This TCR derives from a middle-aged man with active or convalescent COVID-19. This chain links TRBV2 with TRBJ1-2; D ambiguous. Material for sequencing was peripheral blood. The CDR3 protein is CASGQLGLSLYGYTF. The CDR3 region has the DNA TGTGCCAGCGGGCAGCTCGGACTATCCCTCTATGGCTACACCTTC.